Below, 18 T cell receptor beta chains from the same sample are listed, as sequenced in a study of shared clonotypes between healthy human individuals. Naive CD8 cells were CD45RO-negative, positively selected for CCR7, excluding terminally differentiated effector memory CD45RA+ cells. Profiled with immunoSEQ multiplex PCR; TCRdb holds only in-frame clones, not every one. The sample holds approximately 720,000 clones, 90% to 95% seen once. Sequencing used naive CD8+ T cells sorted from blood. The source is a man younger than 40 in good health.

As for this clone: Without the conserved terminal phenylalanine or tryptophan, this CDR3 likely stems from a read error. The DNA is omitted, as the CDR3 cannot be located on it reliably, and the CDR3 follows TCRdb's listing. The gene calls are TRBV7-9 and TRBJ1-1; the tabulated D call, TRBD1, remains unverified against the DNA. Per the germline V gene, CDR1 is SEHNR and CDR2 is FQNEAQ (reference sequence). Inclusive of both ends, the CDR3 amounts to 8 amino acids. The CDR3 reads CASMIQSL.

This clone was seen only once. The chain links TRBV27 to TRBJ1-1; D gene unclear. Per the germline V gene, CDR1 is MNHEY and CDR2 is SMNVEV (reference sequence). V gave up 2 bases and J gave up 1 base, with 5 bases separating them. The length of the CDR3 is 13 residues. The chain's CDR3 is CASSLLTNTEAFF. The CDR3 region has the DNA TGTGCCAGCAGTTTACTGACGAACACTGAAGCTTTCTTT.

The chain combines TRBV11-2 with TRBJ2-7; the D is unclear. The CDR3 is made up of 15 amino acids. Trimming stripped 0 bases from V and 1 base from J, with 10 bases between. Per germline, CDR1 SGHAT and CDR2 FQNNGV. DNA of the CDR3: TGTGCCAGCAGCTTAGATATGTTTGGGTCCTACGAGCAGTACTTC. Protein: CASSLDMFGSYEQYF.

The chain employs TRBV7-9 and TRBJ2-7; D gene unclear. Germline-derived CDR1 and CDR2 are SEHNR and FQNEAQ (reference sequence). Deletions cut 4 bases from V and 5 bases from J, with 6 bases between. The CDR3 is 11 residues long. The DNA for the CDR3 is TGTGCCAGCAGCTCCAGCAACGAGCAGTACTTC. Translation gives CASSSSNEQYF.

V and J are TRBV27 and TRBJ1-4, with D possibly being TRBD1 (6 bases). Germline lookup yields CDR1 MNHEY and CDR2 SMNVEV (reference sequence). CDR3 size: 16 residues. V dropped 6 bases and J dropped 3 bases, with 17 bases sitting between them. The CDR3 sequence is CASSSLQGGSNEKLFF. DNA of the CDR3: TGTGCCAGCAGCTCCCTACAGGGAGGGTCTAATGAAAAACTGTTTTTT.

The CDR3 nucleotides are TGTGCCAGCAGCCCCGAGGGCGGGGGGAGCACAGATACGCAGTATTTT. The encoded protein is CASSPEGGGSTDTQYF. This chain joins TRBV7-2 and TRBJ2-3, with 8 bases that match TRBD2. CDR1 is SGHTA and CDR2 is FQGNSA in the germline V gene. V gave up 5 bases and J gave up 0 bases; unmatched junction bases: 7. This CDR3 comprises 16 residues.

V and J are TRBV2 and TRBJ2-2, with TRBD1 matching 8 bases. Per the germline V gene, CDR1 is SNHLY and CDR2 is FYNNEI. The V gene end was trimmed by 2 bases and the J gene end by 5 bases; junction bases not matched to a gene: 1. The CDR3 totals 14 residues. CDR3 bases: TGTGCCAGCAGTGAATACAGGGGGACCGGGGAGCTGTTTTTT. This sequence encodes CASSEYRGTGELFF.

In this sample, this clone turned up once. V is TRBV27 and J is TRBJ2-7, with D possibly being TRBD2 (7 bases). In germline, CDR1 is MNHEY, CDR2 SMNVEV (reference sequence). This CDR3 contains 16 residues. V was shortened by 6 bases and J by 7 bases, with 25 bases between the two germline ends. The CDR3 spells CASSKPRIGGGGEQYF. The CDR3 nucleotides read TGTGCCAGCAGCAAACCACGCATTGGGGGGGGCGGTGAGCAGTACTTC.

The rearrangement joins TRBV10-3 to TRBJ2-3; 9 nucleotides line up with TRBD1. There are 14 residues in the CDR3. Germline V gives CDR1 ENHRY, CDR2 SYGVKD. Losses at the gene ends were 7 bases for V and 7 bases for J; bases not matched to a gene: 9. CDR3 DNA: TGTGCCATCAAGATACAGGGGGCTTCTCATACGCAGTATTTT. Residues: CAIKIQGASHTQYF.

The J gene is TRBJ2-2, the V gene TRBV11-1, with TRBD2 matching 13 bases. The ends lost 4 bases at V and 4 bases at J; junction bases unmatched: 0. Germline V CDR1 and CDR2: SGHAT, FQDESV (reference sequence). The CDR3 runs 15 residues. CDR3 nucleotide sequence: TGTGCCAGCAGCTGGACTAGCGGGGGCACCGGGGAGCTGTTTTTT. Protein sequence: CASSWTSGGTGELFF.

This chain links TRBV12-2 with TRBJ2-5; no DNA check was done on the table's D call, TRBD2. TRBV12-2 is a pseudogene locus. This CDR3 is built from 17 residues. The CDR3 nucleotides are TGTGCAAGTCGCTTTATAGAACTAGCGGGAAATCAAGAGACCCAGTACTTC. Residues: CASRFIELAGNQETQYF.

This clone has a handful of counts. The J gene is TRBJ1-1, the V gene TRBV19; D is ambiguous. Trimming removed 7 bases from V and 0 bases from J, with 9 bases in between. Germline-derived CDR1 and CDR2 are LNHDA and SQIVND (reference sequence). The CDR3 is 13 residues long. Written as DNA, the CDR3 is TGTGCCAGTAATGCAGGTATGAACACTGAAGCTTTCTTT. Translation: CASNAGMNTEAFF.

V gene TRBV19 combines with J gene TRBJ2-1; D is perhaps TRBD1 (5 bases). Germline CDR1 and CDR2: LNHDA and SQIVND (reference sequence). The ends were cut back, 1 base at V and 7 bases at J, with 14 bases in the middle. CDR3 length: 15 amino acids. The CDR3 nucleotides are TGTGCCAGTAGTATAGGCAGCGTAAGGGGTAATGAGCAGTTCTTC. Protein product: CASSIGSVRGNEQFF. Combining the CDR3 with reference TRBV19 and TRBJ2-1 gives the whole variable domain DGGITQSPKYLFRKEGQNVTLSCEQNLNHDAMYWYRQDPGQGLRLIYYSQIVNDFQKGDIAEGYSVSREKKESFPLTVTSAQKNPTAFYLCASSIGSVRGNEQFFGPGTRLTVL.

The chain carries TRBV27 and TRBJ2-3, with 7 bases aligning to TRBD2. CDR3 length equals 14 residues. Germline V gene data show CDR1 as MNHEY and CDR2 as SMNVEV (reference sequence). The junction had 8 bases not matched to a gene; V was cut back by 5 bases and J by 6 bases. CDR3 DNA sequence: TGTGCCAGCAGTCCCCGACTAGCTTTGGATACGCAGTATTTT. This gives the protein CASSPRLALDTQYF.

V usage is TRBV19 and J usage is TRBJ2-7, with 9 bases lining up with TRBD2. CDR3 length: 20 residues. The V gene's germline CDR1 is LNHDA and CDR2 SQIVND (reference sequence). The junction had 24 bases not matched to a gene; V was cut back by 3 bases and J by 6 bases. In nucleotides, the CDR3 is TGTGCCAGTAGTATGACTACCGGGACTAGCCGTACGGGGAGGCCGGGCGAGCAGTACTTC. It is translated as CASSMTTGTSRTGRPGEQYF.

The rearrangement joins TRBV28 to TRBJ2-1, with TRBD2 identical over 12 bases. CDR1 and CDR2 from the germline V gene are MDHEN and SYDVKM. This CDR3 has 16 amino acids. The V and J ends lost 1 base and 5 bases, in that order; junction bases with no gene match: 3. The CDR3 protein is CASSLLASGRDNEQFF. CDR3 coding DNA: TGTGCCAGCAGTTTATTGGCTAGCGGGAGGGACAATGAGCAGTTCTTC. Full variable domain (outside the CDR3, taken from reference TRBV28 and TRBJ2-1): DVKVTQSSRYLVKRTGEKVFLECVQDMDHENMFWYRQDPGLGLRLIYFSYDVKMKEKGDIPEGYSVSREKKERFSLILESASTNQTSMYLCASSLLASGRDNEQFFGPGTRLTVL.

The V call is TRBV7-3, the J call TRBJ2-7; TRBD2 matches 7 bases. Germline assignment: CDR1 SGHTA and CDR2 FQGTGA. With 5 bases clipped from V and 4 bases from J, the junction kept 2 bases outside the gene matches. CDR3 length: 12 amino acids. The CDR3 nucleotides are TGTGCCAGCAGCCCGGGGGGATACGAGCAGTACTTC. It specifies CASSPGGYEQYF.

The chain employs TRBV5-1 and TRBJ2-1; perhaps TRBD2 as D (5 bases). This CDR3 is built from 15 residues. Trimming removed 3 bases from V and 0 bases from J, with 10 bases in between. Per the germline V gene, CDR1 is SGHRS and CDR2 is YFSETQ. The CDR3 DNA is TGCGCCAGCAGCTCAAGCGGAGACTCCTACAATGAGCAGTTCTTC. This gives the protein CASSSSGDSYNEQFF.